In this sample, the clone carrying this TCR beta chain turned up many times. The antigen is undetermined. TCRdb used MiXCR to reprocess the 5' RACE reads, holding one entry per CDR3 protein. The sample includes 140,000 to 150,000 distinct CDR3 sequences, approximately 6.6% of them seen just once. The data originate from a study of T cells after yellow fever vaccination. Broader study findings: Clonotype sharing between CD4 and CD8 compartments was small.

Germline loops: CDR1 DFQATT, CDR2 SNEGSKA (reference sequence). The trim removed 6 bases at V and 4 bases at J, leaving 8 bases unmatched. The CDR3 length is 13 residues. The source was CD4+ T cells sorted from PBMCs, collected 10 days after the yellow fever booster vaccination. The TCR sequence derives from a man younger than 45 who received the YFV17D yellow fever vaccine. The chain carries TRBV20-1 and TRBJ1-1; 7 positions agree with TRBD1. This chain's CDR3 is CSANYRGGTEAFF. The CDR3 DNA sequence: TGCAGTGCCAACTACAGGGGAGGCACTGAAGCTTTCTTT.